This TCR beta chain appears in the sequencing data of a study of blood T cell repertoires in COVID-19. Overall study context: Spain, Italy and the United States supplied samples that represented acute and convalescent COVID-19.

Generated by immunoSEQ multiplex PCR, the TCRdb table keeps only in-frame clones and is missing some. The sample lists 250,000 to 300,000 clones; 91% were seen once. This CDR3 contains 13 residues. The germline V and J ends were trimmed by 0 bases and 4 bases, with 7 bases remaining between them. Per the germline V gene, CDR1 is GTSNPN and CDR2 is SVGIG (reference sequence). J is TRBJ1-5 and V is TRBV30, with a tentative D call TRBD1 (5 bases). This TCR derives from a human donor in a cohort exposed to, infected with or recovered from COVID-19 (not recorded which). The donor label of this sample is uncertain. Sequenced: PBMCs or T cells enriched from blood (not recorded which). CDR3: CAWSVDRNQPQHF. The CDR3 bases are TGTGCCTGGAGTGTAGACAGAAATCAGCCCCAGCATTTT.